This is a list of T cell receptor beta chains from one sample in a study of blood T cells in healthy people across ages. TCRdb fed the 5' RACE reads into MiXCR, producing one record per CDR3 protein. The sample records roughly 730,000 distinct CDR3 sequences, more than 55% being singletons. Source material: blood. The receptors originated from a man aged 35 to 55 in good health. The CDR3 runs from the conserved cysteine through the conserved F or W. D genes are given only for firm matches. Not every row has a clone size; where given, it reads once, few, many or a size class.

>TRBV29-1|TRBJ1-2|NA|once
CSGDPGGGYTF
TGCAGCGGCGACCCTGGGGGAGGCTACACCTTC
>TRBV4-2|TRBJ2-5|NA|few
CASSQELAEETQYF
TGTGCCAGCAGCCAAGAACTAGCCGAAGAGACCCAGTACTTC
>TRBV11-2|TRBJ1-2|TRBD1|NA
CASSSGGVLHGYTF
TGTGCCAGCAGCTCAGGGGGGGTCCTCCATGGCTACACCTTC
>TRBV20-1|TRBJ1-2|NA|NA
CSARQGMGTSNYGYTF
TGCAGTGCTAGACAGGGCATGGGAACTTCTAACTATGGCTACACCTTC
>TRBV28|TRBJ1-5|NA|NA
CASSSGRGNQPQHF
TGTGCCAGCAGTTCGGGAAGGGGCAATCAGCCCCAGCATTTT
>TRBV2|TRBJ2-5|TRBD2|NA
CASRPGLGGYQQYF
TGTGCCAGCAGGCCTGGACTCGGGGGGTATCAGCAGTACTTC
>TRBV5-1|TRBJ2-3|TRBD1|NA
CASSLDQPGQITDTQYF
TGCGCCAGCAGCTTGGACCAACCGGGACAGATCACAGATACGCAGTATTTT
>TRBV5-6|TRBJ2-5|TRBD1|NA
CANSYRTGNGEETQYF
TGTGCCAACAGCTATAGGACAGGGAATGGTGAAGAGACCCAGTACTTC
>TRBV28|TRBJ2-7|TRBD2|NA
CASPKTGTSPSGEQYF
TGTGCCAGTCCTAAGACCGGGACTAGTCCCTCGGGCGAGCAGTACTTC
>TRBV3-1|TRBJ2-4|NA|NA
CASSQDWDKNVQYF
TGTGCCAGCAGCCAAGATTGGGACAAAAACGTTCAGTACTTC
>TRBV10-3|TRBJ1-5|TRBD1|NA
CAISESPTGIRDNRPQHF
TGTGCCATCAGTGAGTCCCCGACAGGGATCAGAGACAATCGGCCCCAGCATTTT
>TRBV6-5|TRBJ2-7|NA|few
CASSSLSYYEQYF
TGTGCCAGCAGTTCCCTTAGCTACTACGAGCAGTACTTC
>TRBV24-1|TRBJ2-2|NA|few
CATSGWTGFPGELFF
TGTGCCACCAGTGGATGGACTGGGTTTCCCGGGGAGCTGTTTTTT
>TRBV5-5|TRBJ1-1|NA|many
CASRTGMNTEAFF
TGTGCCAGCAGAACAGGGATGAACACTGAAGCTTTCTTT
>TRBV27|TRBJ1-5|NA|few
CASSYGGTSQPQHF
TGTGCCAGCAGTTACGGGGGGACGTCCCAGCCCCAGCATTTT
>TRBV28|TRBJ1-2|NA|NA
CASHRQNRYYGYTF
TGTGCCAGCCACCGACAGAACCGATACTATGGCTACACCTTC
>TRBV5-1|TRBJ2-1|TRBD1|few
CASSPTTGTSSYNEQFF
TGCGCCAGCAGCCCAACGACAGGGACGAGCTCCTACAATGAGCAGTTCTTC
>TRBV24-1|TRBJ2-7|TRBD2|few
CATSERLAGVAEQYF
TGTGCCACCAGTGAGAGACTAGCGGGAGTTGCCGAGCAGTACTTC
>TRBV5-6|TRBJ2-5|NA|few
CASSLGERSRGETQYF
TGTGCCAGCAGCTTGGGAGAGAGAAGTAGAGGGGAGACCCAGTACTTC
>TRBV2|TRBJ2-4|NA|NA
CASSYRLAKNIQYF
TGTGCCAGCAGTTACAGGTTAGCCAAAAACATTCAGTACTTC
>TRBV29-1|TRBJ2-7|TRBD2|few
CSGGLGYEQYF
TGCAGCGGCGGACTAGGTTACGAGCAGTACTTC
>TRBV5-1|TRBJ2-1|NA|NA
CASSLGRNPSGEQFF
TGCGCCAGCAGCTTGGGCCGGAACCCCTCGGGTGAGCAGTTCTTC
>TRBV28|TRBJ2-7|NA|NA
CASSALAPYEQYF
TGTGCCAGCTCGGCCCTGGCCCCTTACGAGCAGTACTTC
>TRBV7-8|TRBJ2-5|TRBD1|NA
CASSPTGALETQYF
TGTGCCAGCAGCCCGACAGGGGCACTAGAGACCCAGTACTTC
>TRBV5-5|TRBJ1-1|NA|few
CASSYREGYTEAFF
TGTGCCAGCAGCTACAGGGAGGGGTACACTGAAGCTTTCTTT
>TRBV20-1|TRBJ1-5|TRBD1|few
CSARRDRGTGVNQPQHF
TGCAGTGCTAGGAGGGACAGGGGGACAGGCGTTAATCAGCCCCAGCATTTT
>TRBV18|TRBJ2-6|NA|NA
CASSPFGGSGANVLTF
TGTGCCAGCTCACCATTTGGGGGCTCTGGGGCCAACGTCCTGACTTTC
>TRBV20-1|TRBJ2-3|NA|few
CSARASRALTDTQYF
TGCAGTGCTAGGGCCTCCAGGGCCCTCACAGATACGCAGTATTTT
>TRBV6-6|TRBJ2-1|NA|NA
CASTQESSEQFF
TGTGCCAGCACCCAAGAGTCGAGTGAGCAGTTCTTC
>TRBV7-3|TRBJ2-5|NA|few
CASSPNGLFQETQYF
TGTGCCAGCAGCCCAAATGGACTGTTCCAAGAGACCCAGTACTTC
>TRBV29-1|TRBJ2-2|NA|NA
CSVLDRANTGELFF
TGCAGCGTTCTGGACAGAGCGAACACCGGGGAGCTGTTTTTT
>TRBV20-1|TRBJ1-2|NA|few
CSASNTLNYGYTF
TGCAGTGCTAGTAATACTCTAAACTATGGCTACACCTTC
>TRBV20-1|TRBJ1-4|NA|NA
CSARDQKTVGEKLFF
TGCAGTGCTAGAGATCAAAAAACTGTGGGAGAAAAACTGTTTTTT
>TRBV20-1|TRBJ2-5|TRBD2|few
CSATDSGRALETQYF
TGCAGTGCTACGGATAGCGGGAGGGCCCTCGAGACCCAGTACTTC
>TRBV28|TRBJ2-7|NA|NA
CGSSLGQAAYEQYF
TGTGGCAGCAGTTTAGGTCAGGCCGCTTACGAGCAGTACTTC
>TRBV6-6|TRBJ2-3|NA|NA
CASSYRPQASTDTQYF
TGTGCCAGCAGTTATAGACCGCAGGCAAGCACAGATACGCAGTATTTT
>TRBV27|TRBJ1-1|NA|NA
CASSKILMNTEAFF
TGTGCCAGCAGTAAGATCCTTATGAACACTGAAGCTTTCTTT
>TRBV7-3|TRBJ2-3|NA|NA
CASSPQRLRGGRTDTQYF
TGTGCCAGCAGCCCGCAAAGGTTGCGGGGTGGTCGCACAGATACGCAGTATTTT
>TRBV29-1|TRBJ2-5|TRBD2|NA
CSVDASGVYNEQYF
TGCAGCGTTGATGCTAGCGGGGTTTACAATGAGCAGTACTTC
>TRBV7-2|TRBJ2-2|NA|NA
CASSQGDVRRTGELFF
TGTGCCAGCAGCCAAGGCGACGTTAGAAGAACCGGGGAGCTGTTTTTT
>TRBV5-1|TRBJ2-3|TRBD2|few
CASRLAGGSTDTQYF
TGCGCCAGCAGACTAGCGGGGGGCAGCACAGATACGCAGTATTTT
>TRBV9|TRBJ1-6|NA|few
CASSAMDSPLHF
TGTGCCAGCAGCGCTATGGATTCACCCCTCCACTTT
>TRBV4-2|TRBJ2-3|TRBD2|few
CASSQEGLAGLDTQYF
TGTGCCAGCAGCCAAGAAGGACTAGCGGGACTGGATACGCAGTATTTT
>TRBV20-1|TRBJ1-1|TRBD1|NA
CSATDRGRQAFF
TGCAGTGCAACGGACAGGGGGAGACAAGCTTTCTTT
>TRBV6-6|TRBJ2-5|TRBD1|few
CASSYRGQETQYF
TGTGCCAGCAGTTACAGGGGGCAGGAGACCCAGTACTTC
>TRBV12-3/TRBV12-4|TRBJ2-7|NA|NA
CASSSTRVGEQYF
TGTGCCAGCAGTTCCACCAGGGTAGGCGAGCAGTACTTC
>TRBV5-6|TRBJ2-1|NA|few
CASSLGLVYNEQFF
TGTGCCAGCAGCTTGGGACTTGTTTACAATGAGCAGTTCTTC
>TRBV29-1|TRBJ2-5|TRBD1|NA
CSAHRDRGRETQYF
TGCAGCGCACACCGGGACAGGGGTCGGGAGACCCAGTACTTC
>TRBV29-1|TRBJ2-5|NA|many
CSGTQDRETQYF
TGCAGCGGAACACAGGACCGAGAGACCCAGTACTTC
>TRBV3-1|TRBJ2-5|TRBD2|few
CASSHAGRGETQYF
TGTGCCAGCAGCCACGCGGGGAGGGGAGAGACCCAGTACTTC
>TRBV4-2|TRBJ2-5|NA|NA
CASSIRLEGRETQYF
TGTGCCAGCAGCATCCGCTTGGAAGGAAGAGAGACCCAGTACTTC
>TRBV11-2|TRBJ2-7|NA|once
CASSFLEEQYF
TGTGCCAGCAGCTTTCTGGAAGAGCAGTACTTC
>TRBV29-1|TRBJ1-2|NA|NA
CSVLPGGALYGYTF
TGCAGCGTCCTACCCGGGGGGGCCCTCTATGGCTACACCTTC
>TRBV28|TRBJ1-1|NA|few
CASSLRGLNTEAFF
TGTGCCAGCAGTTTACGTGGGCTGAACACTGAAGCTTTCTTT